The 20 T cell receptor beta chains below were found in one sample sequenced in a study of blood T cell repertoires in COVID-19 (dated by TCRdb to 2019 to 2021). The library was obtained by the immunoSEQ multiplex PCR assay. Drawn from immuneACCESS, this table holds only the in-frame rearrangements with V and J called that TCRdb kept. Clones are partly lost; checked studies trace under half to an unresolved V gene and leave the rest unexplained. This sample holds 180,000 or so clones; about 88% were observed only once. Roughly 0.99% of the sample lies in the top ten. Sequencing was carried out using peripheral blood. The receptors were gathered from a man between 18 and 29 years old with acute or convalescent COVID-19.

The chain uses TRBV11-3 and TRBJ2-3; 7 bases match TRBD1. The J segment lost 0 bases and the V segment lost 0 bases, leaving 3 bases of the junction unmatched. CDR3 length: 16 residues. Germline V gene data show CDR1 as SGHNT and CDR2 as YENEEA. The CDR3 sequence is CASSLDAGGSTDTQYF. In DNA, the CDR3 is TGTGCCAGCAGCTTAGATGCAGGGGGTAGCACAGATACGCAGTATTTT.

The rearrangement links TRBV2 to TRBJ1-1, with 9 positions matching TRBD1. The CDR3 extends over 13 amino acids. The trim removed 9 bases at V and 2 bases at J, leaving 4 bases unmatched. CDR1 and CDR2 from the germline V gene are SNHLY and FYNNEI. The CDR3 DNA is TGTGCCAGTTCGGACAGGGGAAACACTGAAGCTTTCTTT. Translating gives CASSDRGNTEAFF.

This clone has more than one count but fewer than ten. V usage is TRBV6-5 and J usage is TRBJ1-3; 8 bases are shared with TRBD1. CDR1 is MNHEY and CDR2 is SVGAGI in the germline V gene. The J segment lost 2 bases and the V segment lost 6 bases, leaving 6 bases of the junction unmatched. The CDR3 consists of 15 residues. The CDR3 loop is CASSMLDRAGNTIYF. For the CDR3, the DNA is TGTGCCAGCAGCATGTTGGACAGGGCTGGAAACACCATATATTTT.

V usage is TRBV4-1 and J usage is TRBJ2-5, with a tentative D call TRBD2 (6 bases). Trimming took 4 bases from V and 1 from J, leaving 19 bases between them. CDR1 and CDR2 from the germline V gene are MGHRA and YSYEKL. The CDR3 covers 17 residues. This CDR3 reads CASSLTLSGPSQETQYF. The CDR3 region has the DNA TGCGCCAGCAGCCTGACGTTGAGCGGGCCATCCCAAGAGACCCAGTACTTC.

J is TRBJ1-5 and V is TRBV1. TRBV1 is described as a pseudogene. CDR3 size: 15 residues. CDR3 residues: CTSSRGVSGDQPQHF. CDR3 in DNA: TGCACCAGCAGCCGTGGCGTCTCGGGAGATCAGCCCCAGCATTTT.

This clone has just one count. This sequence joins TRBV1 and TRBJ2-1; TRBD2 is the table's D call, not checked against the DNA. TRBV1 is designated a pseudogene. This CDR3 is built from 21 residues. The CDR3 here is CTSSQDKLETSGGALYNEQFF. The CDR3 nucleotides read TGCACCAGCAGCCAAGATAAACTGGAGACTAGCGGGGGGGCATTGTACAATGAGCAGTTCTTC.

The chain combines TRBV28 with TRBJ1-5; D is undetermined. The V and J ends lost 5 bases and 2 bases respectively, with 10 bases between them. This CDR3 has 14 amino acids. Germline V gene lookup returns CDR1 MDHEN and CDR2 SYDVKM. The CDR3 DNA reads TGTGCCAGCAGTCCCGCCCAGGGCAATCAGCCCCAGCATTTT. Amino acids: CASSPAQGNQPQHF.

V and J are TRBV19 and TRBJ2-5; D might be TRBD2 (5 bases). This CDR3 spans 14 amino acids. The V gene lost 6 bases and the J gene lost 4 bases, with 15 bases spanning the gap. Germline V gene data show CDR1 as LNHDA and CDR2 as SQIVND (reference sequence). DNA of the CDR3: TGTGCCAGTAGGCCGACTATGCCGGGAGAGACCCAGTACTTC. Its translation is CASRPTMPGETQYF.

The rearrangement joins TRBV3-1 (or the pseudogene TRBV3-2) to TRBJ1-6; D remains unclear. V was shortened by 5 bases and J by 4 bases, with 18 bases between the two germline ends. Germline values: CDR1 LGHDT, CDR2 YNNKEL (reference sequence). The CDR3 has 17 residues. The DNA of the CDR3 is TGTGCCAGCAGCGACGAAGGCTTGCGCGGTTATAATTCACCCCTCCACTTT. It encodes CASSDEGLRGYNSPLHF.

This clone was found a few times. V and J are TRBV4-1 and TRBJ2-7; TRBD1 agrees at 8 bases. The CDR3 is 14 amino acids. J gave up 5 bases and V 5 bases, and 8 bases lay outside the gene matches. The V gene's germline CDR1 is MGHRA and CDR2 YSYEKL. The CDR3 region is CASSGRTGWNEQYF. The CDR3 DNA reads as TGCGCCAGCAGCGGGCGGACAGGGTGGAACGAGCAGTACTTC.

The chain joins TRBV15 to TRBJ2-3, with D possibly being TRBD2 (5 bases). The CDR3 covers 14 residues. Germline V gene sequence: CDR1 LNHNV, CDR2 YYDKDF (reference sequence). Trimming stripped 1 base from V and 0 bases from J, with 5 bases between. CDR3 nucleotides: TGTGCCACCAGCAGAGGGACTAGCACAGATACGCAGTATTTT. Translation gives CATSRGTSTDTQYF.

V gene TRBV9 combines with J gene TRBJ2-1, with TRBD2 as a possible D gene (6 bases). V lost 3 bases to trimming and J lost 7 bases, with 17 bases between them. Looked up from germline, CDR1 is SGDLS and CDR2 is YYNGEE. This CDR3 contains 15 residues. CDR3 sequence: CASSDGTAPGNEQFF. The CDR3 DNA is TGTGCCAGCAGCGATGGGACTGCCCCGGGGAATGAGCAGTTCTTC. Full variable domain (missing parts from reference TRBV9 and TRBJ2-1): DSGVTQTPKHLITATGQRVTLRCSPRSGDLSVYWYQQSLDQGLQFLIQYYNGEERAKGNILERFSAQQFPDLHSELNLSSLELGDSALYFCASSDGTAPGNEQFFGPGTRLTVL.

The gene calls are TRBV4-1 and TRBJ2-1; 7 bases agree with TRBD2. Per the germline V gene, CDR1 is MGHRA and CDR2 is YSYEKL. The CDR3 length is 18 residues. V lost 5 bases and J lost 2; bases outside the gene matches: 15. The CDR3, as DNA: TGCGCCAGCAGCGGAGGCGGGGGAGGAGATTGGGCCTACAATGAGCAGTTCTTC. Translating it yields CASSGGGGGDWAYNEQFF.

The chain joins TRBV10-3 to TRBJ2-3; TRBD1 matches 9 bases. The V and J ends lost 10 bases and 2 bases, in that order; junction bases with no gene match: 13. CDR1 ENHRY and CDR2 SYGVKD come from the germline V gene. The CDR3 runs to 16 residues. The CDR3 sequence is CATATGTGYVTDTQYF. DNA of the CDR3: TGTGCCACCGCCACCGGGACAGGGTATGTCACAGATACGCAGTATTTT.

A single count supports this clone. This rearrangement joins TRBV5-4 to TRBJ1-1; maybe TRBD1 (5 bases). The CDR3 length is 14 residues. CDR1 is SGHNT and CDR2 is YYREEE in the germline V gene (reference sequence). Trimming stripped 0 bases from V and 4 bases from J, with 10 bases between. CDR3 protein: CASSLDRLSTEAFF. CDR3 nucleotides: TGTGCCAGCAGCTTGGACAGGCTTAGCACTGAAGCTTTCTTT.

This clone was observed a single time. The V call is TRBV18, the J call TRBJ1-2, with 8 bases aligning to TRBD1. V shed 3 bases and J 4 bases; nucleotides not matched to a gene: 4. The germline V gene has CDR1 KGHSH and CDR2 LQKENI. This CDR3 comprises 14 residues. Here the CDR3 DNA reads TGTGCCAGCTCACCGGGAACAGGGGGCTATGGCTACACCTTC. It codes for CASSPGTGGYGYTF.

J is TRBJ2-1 and V is TRBV5-1; a weak D match, TRBD2 (6 bases). The CDR3 consists of 13 residues. Germline CDR1 SGHRS, CDR2 YFSETQ. The V gene lost 2 bases and the J gene lost 7 bases, with 10 bases spanning the gap. The CDR3: CASSLAGRNEQFF. CDR3 coding DNA: TGCGCCAGCAGCTTAGCAGGGAGGAATGAGCAGTTCTTC.

About this clone: Other nucleotide sequences from this sample produce the same CDR3. The chain is built from TRBV30 and TRBJ1-5; no reliable D call. Trimming pared 1 base from V and 2 bases from J, leaving 6 bases between. This CDR3 region has 13 residues. CDR1 and CDR2 from the germline V gene are GTSNPN and SVGIG (reference sequence). The chain's CDR3 is CAWSGQGNQPQHF. CDR3 DNA: TGTGCCTGGAGTGGCCAGGGCAATCAGCCCCAGCATTTT.

V usage is TRBV7-2 and J usage is TRBJ2-2, with 13 bases lining up with TRBD2. This CDR3 contains 18 residues. CDR1 SGHTA and CDR2 FQGNSA come from the germline V gene. Trimming removed 2 bases from V and 0 bases from J; junction bases left unmatched: 3. In DNA, the CDR3 is TGTGCCAGCAGCTTACTAGGACTAGCGGGGGCGAACACCGGGGAGCTGTTTTTT. It encodes CASSLLGLAGANTGELFF.

J is TRBJ1-1 and V is TRBV5-1; the D gene is possibly TRBD1 (5 bases). Per the germline V gene, CDR1 is SGHRS and CDR2 is YFSETQ. Trimming pared 0 bases from V and 6 bases from J, leaving 15 bases between. The CDR3 sequence is 15 residues long. The CDR3 sequence: CASSLGGGEVPEAFF. The CDR3 DNA reads as TGCGCCAGCAGCTTGGGTGGGGGGGAAGTGCCTGAAGCTTTCTTT. The complete variable domain, with remaining parts taken from reference TRBV5-1 and TRBJ1-1, reads KAGVTQTPRYLIKTRGQQVTLSCSPISGHRSVSWYQQTPGQGLQFLFEYFSETQRNKGNFPGRFSGRQFSNSRSEMNVSTLELGDSALYLCASSLGGGEVPEAFFGQGTRLTVV.